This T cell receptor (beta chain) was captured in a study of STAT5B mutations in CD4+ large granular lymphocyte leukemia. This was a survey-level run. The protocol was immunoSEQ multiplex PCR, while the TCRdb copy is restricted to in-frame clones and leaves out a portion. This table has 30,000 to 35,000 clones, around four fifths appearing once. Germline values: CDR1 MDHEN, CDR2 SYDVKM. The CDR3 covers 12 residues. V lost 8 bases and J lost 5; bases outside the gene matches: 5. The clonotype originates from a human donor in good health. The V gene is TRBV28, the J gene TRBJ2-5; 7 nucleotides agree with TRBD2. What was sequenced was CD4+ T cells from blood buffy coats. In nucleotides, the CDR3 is TGTGCCAGCCGGGAGGTGAAGGAGACCCAGTACTTC. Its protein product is CASREVKETQYF.